The rows below give T cell receptor beta chains drawn from one sample of a study of blood T cell repertoires in COVID-19. Profiling relied on immunoSEQ multiplex PCR, and the TCRdb table lists in-frame clones only, not all of them. The data hold 65,000 to 70,000 clones, with 65% to 90% observed a single time. Sequenced: peripheral blood. These receptors were obtained from a man older than 75 with acute or convalescent COVID-19. Each CDR3 is given with its conserved first and last residue. D genes are given only for firm matches. Expanded clones get a size class; other rows say once, few or many, or leave the size out.

15,TRBJ1-5,TRBD1,NA,TRBV30,TGTGCCTGGAGTCTAGCAGGGGGAAGCAATCAGCCCCAGCATTTT,CAWSLAGGSNQPQHF
14,TRBJ2-1,TRBD2,once,TRBV7-9,TGTGCCAGCAATGTAATGGCGGGAGGGGGTGAGCAGTTCTTC,CASNVMAGGGEQFF
14,TRBJ2-1,TRBD2,NA,TRBV28,TGTGCCAGCAGGGTCGGGAGGGCGAACAATGAGCAGTTCTTC,CASRVGRANNEQFF
14,TRBJ1-1,NA,NA,TRBV10-3,TGTGCCATCAGTAATCTCGGTGAGAACACTGAAGCTTTCTTT,CAISNLGENTEAFF
15,TRBJ2-1,TRBD2,NA,TRBV29-1,TGCAGCGTTGAAGAAAGTCTAGCGGGAGGCATTGAGCAGTTCTTC,CSVEESLAGGIEQFF
15,TRBJ2-7,TRBD2,NA,TRBV5-6,TGTGCCAGCAGCGGGGGGACTAGCGGGACCTACGAGCAGTACTTC,CASSGGTSGTYEQYF
15,TRBJ2-3,NA,NA,TRBV13,TGTGCCAGCAGTTCTCGTCCTTCACAATCAGATACGCAGTATTTT,CASSSRPSQSDTQYF
15,TRBJ2-3,TRBD1,NA,TRBV5-1,TGCGCCAGCAGCCCATTCGGACAGGGGGGAGATACGCAGTATTTT,CASSPFGQGGDTQYF
14,TRBJ1-1,NA,NA,TRBV18,TGTGCCAGCTCACAACCCGACAGAAGGACTGAAGCTTTCTTT,CASSQPDRRTEAFF
14,TRBJ1-2,NA,NA,TRBV7-2,TGTGCCAGCAGCTTAGACGGGGGTAGGGGTGGCTACACCTTC,CASSLDGGRGGYTF
13,TRBJ1-2,NA,few,TRBV5-4,TGTGCCAGCAGCCCCAGCGGCGGCTATGGCTACACCTTC,CASSPSGGYGYTF
15,TRBJ2-2,NA,NA,TRBV24-1,TGTGCCACCAGTGATCCTGTTACGAACACCGGGGAGCTGTTTTTT,CATSDPVTNTGELFF
11,TRBJ2-2,NA,NA,TRBV10-3,TGTGCCATCAGCGGCACCGGGGAGCTGTTTTTT,CAISGTGELFF
16,TRBJ2-5,TRBD2,NA,TRBV19,TGTGCCAGTAGTCCCGGACTAGCGGGAACCCAGCGGACCCAGTACTTC,CASSPGLAGTQRTQYF
16,TRBJ2-2,TRBD1,once,TRBV9,TGTGCCAGCAGCTTACGGACAGGGAGTAACACCGGGGAGCTGTTTTTT,CASSLRTGSNTGELFF
14,TRBJ1-2,NA,NA,TRBV6-6,TGTGCCAGCAGTCTCCGACAGTCGGTCTATGGCTACACCTTC,CASSLRQSVYGYTF
14,TRBJ2-2,NA,NA,TRBV4-1,TGCGCCAGCAGCCCTGGACTAGGGGGTGGTGGGCTGTTTTTT,CASSPGLGGGGLFF
15,TRBJ1-6,NA,NA,TRBV5-6,TGTGCCAGCAGCTTGCGCGTACAGGGAACTTCACCCCTCCACTTT,CASSLRVQGTSPLHF
15,TRBJ2-1,TRBD2,NA,TRBV27,TGTGCCAGCAGCCCGGGACTAGCGGGTTACAATGAGCAGTTCTTC,CASSPGLAGYNEQFF
15,TRBJ2-3,TRBD2,few,TRBV11-3,TGTGCCAGCAGCCGTGGAGTGGGAGGGGCAGATACGCAGTATTTT,CASSRGVGGADTQYF
14,TRBJ1-6,TRBD1,NA,TRBV6-4,TGTGCCAGCAGCCTACAGGGGCGAAATTCACCCCTCCACTTT,CASSLQGRNSPLHF
15,TRBJ1-1,TRBD1,NA,TRBV29-1,TGCAGCGTTGGTTGGGCCGGGACAGTGAACACTGAAGCTTTCTTT,CSVGWAGTVNTEAFF
12,TRBJ2-5,NA,NA,TRBV5-5,TGTGCCAGCAGCCCCTCCGGGGGGACCCAGTACTTC,CASSPSGGTQYF
15,TRBJ1-5,NA,NA,TRBV18,TGTGCCAGCTCACCAAACAGGGCGGGCAATCAGCCCCAGCATTTT,CASSPNRAGNQPQHF
14,TRBJ1-6,TRBD1,NA,TRBV11-2,TGTGCCAGCAGCTTCCGACAGGGAAATTCACCCCTCCACTTT,CASSFRQGNSPLHF
14,TRBJ1-5,TRBD1,NA,TRBV2,TGTGCCAGCAGTGGACAGGGGGGGGGTCAGCCCCAGCATTTT,CASSGQGGGQPQHF
17,TRBJ1-5,TRBD1,NA,TRBV13,TGTGCCAGCAGCCACCGACAGGGGGGACTGGCAAATCAGCCCCAGCATTTT,CASSHRQGGLANQPQHF
14,TRBJ1-5,NA,NA,TRBV19,TGTGCCAGTAGCAACCAGGGGAGCAATCAGCCCCAGCATTTT,CASSNQGSNQPQHF
14,TRBJ2-5,TRBD1,NA,TRBV7-2,TGTGCCAGCAGTTCCGGGACAGGGATGGAGACCCAGTACTTC,CASSSGTGMETQYF
13,TRBJ1-1,TRBD1,few,TRBV12-3/TRBV12-4,TGTGCCAGCAAAGGGACAGTAAAAACTGAAGCTTTCTTT,CASKGTVKTEAFF
14,TRBJ2-1,TRBD2,NA,TRBV6-2/TRBV6-3,TGTGCCAGCAGCCCGGGACTAACCTACAATGAGCAGTTCTTC,CASSPGLTYNEQFF
17,TRBJ2-1,TRBD1,NA,TRBV24-1,TGTGCCACCAGTGATGCCTCACCGGGACAGGGCGGAAATGAGCAGTTCTTC,CATSDASPGQGGNEQFF
13,TRBJ2-7,NA,NA,TRBV7-9,TGTGCCAGCAGCTTAGGAGCGATTTTGGAGCAGTACTTC,CASSLGAILEQYF
17,TRBJ1-3,NA,NA,TRBV5-6,TGTGCCAGCAGCCATCCTCAGGTGGGACTCTCTGGAAACACCATATATTTT,CASSHPQVGLSGNTIYF
15,TRBJ1-1,TRBD1,NA,TRBV27,TGTGCCAGCAGTTTATCTAGCGGGCAGGGGGCCGGAGCTTTCTTT,CASSLSSGQGAGAFF
14,TRBJ1-6,NA,NA,TRBV4-3,TGCGCCAGCAGCCAAGAAGACAGGAATTCACCCCTCCACTTT,CASSQEDRNSPLHF
11,TRBJ2-7,NA,NA,TRBV11-3,TGTGCCAGCAGCTTAGGGAGGGCCACGTACTTC,CASSLGRATYF
15,TRBJ1-1,NA,NA,TRBV3-1/TRBV3-2,TGTGCCAGCAGCCAAGAAGGGCAGGGAGGTACTGAAGCTTTCTTT,CASSQEGQGGTEAFF
13,TRBJ1-1,TRBD1,NA,TRBV6-4,TGTGCCAGCAGGCAAACGGACAGGGGGCTAGCTTTCTTT,CASRQTDRGLAFF
15,TRBJ1-2,TRBD1,NA,TRBV5-4,TGTGCCAGCAGCCCGGAAATCGGACAGGGGGGTGGCTACACCTTC,CASSPEIGQGGGYTF
14,TRBJ1-6,NA,NA,TRBV6-5,TGTGCCAGCAACGGGGGCTCCTATAATTCACCCCTCCACTTT,CASNGGSYNSPLHF
14,TRBJ1-2,TRBD1,NA,TRBV2,TGTGCCAGCAGTGTAGGACAGGGTTCCTATGGCTACACCTTC,CASSVGQGSYGYTF
14,TRBJ2-7,TRBD2,NA,TRBV29-1,TGCAGCGTACGGACTAGCGGGAGCTCCTACGAGCAGTACTTC,CSVRTSGSSYEQYF
14,TRBJ2-4,NA,NA,TRBV5-6,TGTGCCAGCAGCTTGCGAGGCGCAGCAAACATTCAGTACTTC,CASSLRGAANIQYF
15,TRBJ1-2,NA,once,TRBV6-5,TGTGCCAGCAGTTACTCTTTCTGGGGGGACTATGGCTACACCTTC,CASSYSFWGDYGYTF
12,TRBJ2-2,NA,few,TRBV19,TGTGCCAGTATCCCGAGGACCGGGGAGCTGTTTTTT,CASIPRTGELFF
14,TRBJ2-7,TRBD1,NA,TRBV15,TGTGCCACCAGCAGGGACAGGGGGCCTTTCGAGCAGTACTTC,CATSRDRGPFEQYF
16,TRBJ2-1,NA,once,TRBV9,TGTGCCAGCAGTGCCACGACAGCCAGCTCCTACAATGAGCAGTTCTTC,CASSATTASSYNEQFF
12,TRBJ2-7,NA,NA,TRBV3-1/TRBV3-2,TGTGCCAGCAGCTTACAGGGATTCGAGCAGTACTTC,CASSLQGFEQYF
17,TRBJ1-4,NA,once,TRBV24-1,TGTGCCACCAGTGATTCCCCCAGGAGCGGGATTAATGAAAAACTGTTTTTT,CATSDSPRSGINEKLFF
15,TRBJ1-5,NA,NA,TRBV5-1,TGCGCCAGCAGCCCCGACGGGAGGGGTGATCAGCCCCAGCATTTT,CASSPDGRGDQPQHF
20,TRBJ2-7,TRBD2,NA,TRBV5-4,TGTGCCAGCAGCCCGAGGAGGCGAGGGACTAGCGGGAGTTGGGGCTACGAGCAGTACTTC,CASSPRRRGTSGSWGYEQYF
17,TRBJ1-2,TRBD1,NA,TRBV7-2,TGTGCCAGCAGCACCTCCGGGACAGGGGGCGTGATGTATGGCTACACCTTC,CASSTSGTGGVMYGYTF